This TCR beta chain came from a study of blood T cell repertoires in COVID-19. Looking at the study overall: From the United States, Italy and Spain came samples of acute and convalescent COVID-19. PBMCs, B-cell-depleted T cells, or T cells provided the cDNA or gDNA that made up the material.

As processed by the authors: Amplified reference gene primers provided the basis for estimating nucleated cell counts. Profiled with immunoSEQ multiplex PCR; TCRdb holds only in-frame clones, not every one. V and J calls plus clone size are reproduced from that table; the DNA served to infer D and trimming. Of 200,000 to 250,000 clones in the sample, roughly nine tenths were seen once. This CDR3 region has 17 residues. V trimming: 4 bases; J trimming: 0 bases; junction bases outside the gene matches: 7. Germline V lookup: CDR1 KGHSH, CDR2 LQKENI. Sequenced sample: peripheral blood. The rearrangement uses TRBV18 and TRBJ2-7, with 12 bases matching TRBD2. The source is a man between 60 and 75 years old with acute or convalescent COVID-19. The CDR3 nucleotides read TGTGCCAGCTCACAACTCGGGACTAGCGGGCCCTCCTACGAGCAGTACTTC. Translated, it gives CASSQLGTSGPSYEQYF.